The present entry profiles one T cell receptor beta chain with its context. Its antigen remains unidentified. No quality values exist for individual bases; no much larger clone is one base distant. The library relied on the immunoSEQ multiplex PCR assay. For most patients, genomic DNA was isolated using the Qiagen DNeasy Blood and Tissue Kit and was shipped frozen to Adaptive Biotechnologies for TCR sequencing. Adaptive Biotechnologies carried out high-throughput TCR-beta CDR3 sequencing of genomic DNA for most patients. In the source study's methods: TCR sequencing data were retrieved from Adaptive's ImmunoSEQ software for more than 15 patients, whereas a few other patients were processed with MiXCR and VDJtools. CD4 versus CD8 sorting errors were corrected by removing sequences found in both subsets at a frequency ratio below 5:1. CDR3 nucleotide sequences shared between donor and recipient were removed because the origin of such sequences could not be assigned. Alloreactive clones required at least 2-fold expansion over unstimulated cells and minimum CFSE-low frequency of 0.002% (template counts) or 0.001% (read counts). Clones detected in sequenced pre-transplant spleen, lymph node, or MLR CFSE-low populations of the donor or recipient were defined as mappable. Cumulative frequency of alloreactive clones was calculated as a percentage of all sequences weighted by copy number. TCRdb provides this immuneACCESS table in a form limited to in-frame rearrangements. Some clones are lacking; in checked studies, under half of them reflect an unresolved V gene, and why the rest are absent is not known. From that table come the V and J calls and clone size; the DNA was used to work out D and trimming. This sample gives 75,000 to 95,000 clones in total; 90% to 95% of them show up just once. The ten largest clones add up to about 2% of the sample.

The data were obtained in a study of graft-versus-host responses after intestinal transplantation (dated by TCRdb to the early 2020s). Study-wide context: The transplants that recipients got were multivisceral, liver-intestinal, or isolated intestinal. All recipients received anti-thymocyte globulin induction followed by maintenance tacrolimus and steroids for two to four years. Bulk TCR-beta CDR3 sequencing was used to track graft-versus-host and host-versus-graft alloreactive T cell clones in the graft, circulation and bone marrow after intestinal transplantation. Alloreactive clones were identified by sequencing pre-transplant mixed lymphocyte reaction products and comparing these products with unstimulated pre-transplant donor and recipient T cells. Rather than being sequenced by the commercial service, samples from a few later patients were sequenced in-house on an Illumina MiSeq and processed with MiXCR. The cohort enrolled around 25 intestinal transplant recipients including one retransplant, and a few patients lacking pretransplant specimens were excluded. Donor T cell macrochimerism was defined as a peak of at least 4% donor T cells among recipient peripheral blood mononuclear cells.

Points the paper makes about the study in general: In the allografts of patients with donor T cell macrochimerism, GvH to HvG T cell clonal ratios were high. Early after transplant, peak levels of circulating GvH clones were found to be associated with declines in HvG clones. Conclusions were limited by the relatively low number and heterogeneity of intestinal transplant patients. GvH clones were detected in recipient bone marrow, and some of these GvH clones were observed earlier in ileal mucosa or blood, consistent with an intestinal mucosal origin.

Per the publication, the time point label means: cells obtained before transplantation from donor or recipient. CD3+CD4+ and CD3+CD8+ populations were FACS-sorted from unstimulated pre-transplant donor and recipient cells taken from spleen or lymph nodes. Via the germline V gene, CDR1 is SGHNT and CDR2 YENEEA. V ends up 3 bases short and J 2 bases short, with an unmatched junction base count of 15. The CDR3 runs 19 residues from the cysteine to the phenylalanine. Only CDR3 DNA remains: 57 bases, in frame from the first base. This receptor was identified in a human donor who received an intestinal transplant. This sample comprised unstimulated CD8+ T cells sorted from spleen or lymph node cells, obtained before intestinal transplant. This sequence uses TRBV11-3 and TRBJ2-3; the central 9 bases match TRBD2. The DNA reads as follows: TGTGCCAGCAGCTTTTCGCATCTTAGCGGGGGACTCCCCACAGATACGCAGTATTTT. It translates as CASSFSHLSGGLPTDTQYF.